These T cell receptor beta chains were read from a single sample in a study of shared clonotypes between healthy human individuals. The table came from immunoSEQ multiplex PCR; TCRdb's copy has only in-frame clones and leaves some out. The data show 2,500,000 or so clones, approximately 93% seen once. Material: naive CD4+ T cells from PBMCs. Receptor source: a man in his late teens or twenties in good health. Some clones in this sample may be carry-over from other donors' samples. Both conserved end residues are part of each CDR3. The D gene is left open where the match is weak. Some rows have no size entry. The others give once, few or many, or a class for an expanded clone.

D gene	V gene	CDR3 length	J gene	clone size	CDR3 DNA	CDR3 protein
.	TRBV10-1	14	TRBJ2-5	.	TGCGCCAGCAGTATAACAGGGACACGGGGGACCCAGTACTTC	CASSITGTRGTQYF
.	TRBV5-1	17	TRBJ2-6	.	TGCGCCAGCAGCTTGGCCCAACCGACCTCTGGGGCCAACGTCCTGACTTTC	CASSLAQPTSGANVLTF
.	TRBV6-6	12	TRBJ1-3	.	TGTGCCAGCAGTTATGGTGAGAACACCATATATTTT	CASSYGENTIYF
TRBD1	TRBV27	18	TRBJ1-5	.	TGTGCCAGCAGTTCCCGTCCCCCCAGGGGGAGCAGCAATCAGCCCCAGCATTTT	CASSSRPPRGSSNQPQHF
TRBD1	TRBV4-3	13	TRBJ2-7	.	TGCGCCAGCAGCCGAAGGACAGGGGATGAGCAGTACTTC	CASSRRTGDEQYF
.	TRBV5-8	17	TRBJ1-4	.	TGTGCCAGCAGCCGGGGGGGGGCCCTATGGACTAATGAAAAACTGTTTTTT	CASSRGGALWTNEKLFF
.	TRBV5-1	16	TRBJ2-5	.	TGCGCCAGCAGGTTCCCCGGGACGACCGACATGGAGACCCAGTACTTC	CASRFPGTTDMETQYF
.	TRBV7-8	14	TRBJ2-3	.	TGTGCCAGCAGCTTAGGGACGAGGCGGGATACGCAGTATTTT	CASSLGTRRDTQYF
TRBD2	TRBV5-5	16	TRBJ2-7	.	TGTGCCAGCAGCTTGGCCTCCGGGAGGGCGTCCTACGAGCAGTACTTC	CASSLASGRASYEQYF
TRBD1	TRBV6-5	16	TRBJ1-1	.	TGTGCCAGCAGTTACCCCGGGACAGGGGGTTACACTGAAGCTTTCTTT	CASSYPGTGGYTEAFF
TRBD1	TRBV7-6	13	TRBJ2-7	.	TGTGCCAGCAGCTCGGACAGGGGTGGTGAGCAGTACTTC	CASSSDRGGEQYF
.	TRBV7-8	15	TRBJ2-7	.	TGTGCCAGCAGCTCCCTGCGGAGCAGCCCCTACGAGCAGTACTTC	CASSSLRSSPYEQYF
TRBD1	TRBV29-1	10	TRBJ1-1	.	TGCAGCGTTGAACAGGGGGGGGCTTTCTTT	CSVEQGGAFF
TRBD1	TRBV6-6	14	TRBJ1-1	.	TGTGCCAGCAGAGCAGGGGGGTTGAACACTGAAGCTTTCTTT	CASRAGGLNTEAFF
TRBD2	TRBV5-4	17	TRBJ2-7	once	TGTGCCAGCAGCTTCTTTACAGGCGGGAGAAGTGGCTACGAGCAGTACTTC	CASSFFTGGRSGYEQYF
.	TRBV27	13	TRBJ2-5	.	TGTGCCAGCCGCCCCTCAGGTCAAGAGACCCAGTACTTC	CASRPSGQETQYF
.	TRBV5-4	13	TRBJ2-4	.	TGTGCCAGCAGCCGCGGCCAGGGAAACATTCAGTACTTC	CASSRGQGNIQYF
TRBD1	TRBV5-1	14	TRBJ1-1	.	TGCGCCAGCAGCTTTTCTCCAGGGGGCACTGAAGCTTTCTTT	CASSFSPGGTEAFF
.	TRBV7-3	13	TRBJ2-1	.	TGTGCCAGCAGCTCGGACCAACGCAATGAGCAGTTCTTC	CASSSDQRNEQFF
TRBD2	TRBV10-3	16	TRBJ2-3	.	TGTGCCATCAGTGATCGGGCTAGCGGGAAAACAGATACGCAGTATTTT	CAISDRASGKTDTQYF
.	TRBV5-6	14	TRBJ2-3	.	TGTGCCAGCAGCTCGGGCCCCTTGGCTCATACGCAGTATTTT	CASSSGPLAHTQYF
.	TRBV5-4	13	TRBJ2-5	.	TGTGCCAGCAGCCCGGATGCCCGAGAGACCCAGTACTTC	CASSPDARETQYF
TRBD1	TRBV28	18	TRBJ1-3	.	TGTGCCAGCAGTTTATTTGCCCCCGGGACAGGGGGCGGAAACACCATATATTTT	CASSLFAPGTGGGNTIYF
TRBD1	TRBV27	13	TRBJ1-2	.	TGTGCCAGCAGTTTGACAGGGCAGGGTGGCTACACCTTC	CASSLTGQGGYTF
TRBD1	TRBV5-1	16	TRBJ2-7	.	TGCGCCAGCAGCTTGGCAGGACAGGGTAGCTCCTACGAGCAGTACTTC	CASSLAGQGSSYEQYF
.	TRBV7-9	14	TRBJ1-4	.	TGTGCCAGCAGCTTAGATTTTCGGTACGGAAAACTGTTTTTT	CASSLDFRYGKLFF
TRBD1	TRBV9	19	TRBJ1-4	.	TGTGCCAGCAGCGTCCCTTCACAGGGGGCCACCTACACTAATGAAAAACTGTTTTTT	CASSVPSQGATYTNEKLFF
.	TRBV10-3	14	TRBJ2-2	.	TGTGCCATCGGGAACAACCCAAACACCGGGGAGCTGTTTTTT	CAIGNNPNTGELFF
.	TRBV28	14	TRBJ2-1	.	TGTGCCAGCAGTAAAACAGGGACCTTCTATGAGCAGTTCTTC	CASSKTGTFYEQFF
TRBD1	TRBV9	16	TRBJ1-3	.	TGTGCCAGCAGCGCCGGGACAGGGAACTCTGGAAACACCATATATTTT	CASSAGTGNSGNTIYF
.	TRBV7-2	14	TRBJ2-5	.	TGTGCCAGCAGCGTTCTCGGGGGCCCAGAGACCCAGTACTTC	CASSVLGGPETQYF
.	TRBV4-3	14	TRBJ2-3	.	TGCGCCAGCAGCCAAGATCTGGGGGCAGATACGCAGTATTTT	CASSQDLGADTQYF
.	TRBV6-5	12	TRBJ2-5	once	TGTGCCAGCAGTTACGGGAGAGAGACCCAGTACTTC	CASSYGRETQYF
TRBD2	TRBV5-1	15	TRBJ2-5	.	TGCGCCAGCAGCGCGGGACTAGCGGGAGTAGAGACCCAGTACTTC	CASSAGLAGVETQYF
.	TRBV5-1	15	TRBJ2-5	.	TGCGCCAGCAGCTTACCGCGGGGAGGCCAAGAGACCCAGTACTTC	CASSLPRGGQETQYF
.	TRBV9	13	TRBJ2-5	.	TGTGCCAGCAGCGCAGCCCCACGTGAGACCCAGTACTTC	CASSAAPRETQYF
TRBD1	TRBV6-1	15	TRBJ1-5	.	TGTGCCAGCACCTGGACAGGGACTGGGGATCAGCCCCAGCATTTT	CASTWTGTGDQPQHF
.	TRBV7-3	13	TRBJ1-1	.	TGTGCCAGCAGCTCCGGGGTTGGCACTGAAGCTTTCTTT	CASSSGVGTEAFF
.	TRBV7-3	16	TRBJ2-1	once	TGTGCCAGCAGCCCCGCTGGGCTCTCACCTTACAATGAGCAGTTCTTC	CASSPAGLSPYNEQFF
.	TRBV6-6	14	TRBJ2-5	.	TGTGCCAGCAGTTATCCGGGGGGCCGAGAGACCCAGTACTTC	CASSYPGGRETQYF
.	TRBV28	12	TRBJ2-4	.	TGTGCCAGCAGCACTACTCACATAATTCAGTACTTC	CASSTTHIIQYF
.	TRBV2	14	TRBJ2-1	.	TGTGCCAGCATGGACGGGAGTCTTTACAATGAGCAGTTCTTC	CASMDGSLYNEQFF
.	TRBV5-6	14	TRBJ2-5	.	TGTGCTGGGGGGGCGATGAAGTACCAAGAGACCCAGTACTTC	CAGGAMKYQETQYF
TRBD1	TRBV6-6	14	TRBJ1-1	.	TGTGCCAGCAGACCGGGACAGGGGGGAACTGAAGCTTTCTTT	CASRPGQGGTEAFF
.	TRBV28	16	TRBJ1-6	.	TGTGCCATCCGGCCGAGTCGCGGGACCTATAATTCACCCCTCCACTTT	CAIRPSRGTYNSPLHF
.	TRBV7-9	12	TRBJ1-2	.	TGTGCCAGCAGCTTAGTGAATTATGGCTACACCTTC	CASSLVNYGYTF
TRBD2	TRBV5-4	16	TRBJ2-7	.	TGTGCCAGCAGCTTGGTGGTCGCGGGAGGTATCTACGAGCAGTACTTC	CASSLVVAGGIYEQYF
.	TRBV20-1	11	TRBJ2-7	.	TGCAGTGCTAGAGATGAGAGGCCTCCGACATTC	CSARDERPPTF
.	TRBV7-9	13	TRBJ2-3	.	TGTGCCAGCAGGGAGGGCAACCCAGATACGCAGTATTTT	CASREGNPDTQYF
TRBD1	TRBV15	17	TRBJ1-2	once	TGTGCCACCAGCAGAGGAGGGGGCGACGCAAGAACCTATGGCTACACCTTC	CATSRGGGDARTYGYTF
.	TRBV9	15	TRBJ1-2	few	TGTGCCAGCAGCACCCGGACCGACTATAACTATGGCTACACCTTC	CASSTRTDYNYGYTF
.	TRBV4-3	14	TRBJ1-2	.	TGCGCCAGCACCCCCCAGAGTTCCGGCTATGGCTACACCTTC	CASTPQSSGYGYTF
TRBD1	TRBV2	16	TRBJ2-6	.	TGTGCCACCGGGACAGGGAGAAGCTCTGGGGCCAACGTCCTGACTTTC	CATGTGRSSGANVLTF
.	TRBV27	13	TRBJ1-2	.	TGTGCCAGCAGGCCTACAACTTCCCATGGCTACACCTTC	CASRPTTSHGYTF
TRBD1	TRBV4-2	15	TRBJ2-7	.	TGTGCCAGCAGCCAGGCCGGGACAGGGACTTACGAGCAGTACTTC	CASSQAGTGTYEQYF